This TCR beta chain was sequenced for a study of molecular identifiers for immune sequencing clone quantification. Overall study findings and caveats: In cases of identical TCR molecules sharing a barcode, highly expanded clone sizes could be underestimated.

The germline CDR1 and CDR2 sequences are LGHNA and YSLEER. This CDR3 is 15 amino acids long. On this clonotype: Its target is unknown. One end of the junction does not line up with germline, which may come from a read error.

TCRdb processed the PCR reads anew with MiXCR; each CDR3 protein has one entry. The data show about 100,000 distinct CDR3 sequences, around 33% seen once. The origin of this receptor is a human donor in good health. Some libraries in this study had Jurkat cell RNA spiked in. Sequencing used naive CD8+ T cells from blood, with Jurkat cell RNA spiked in. Sample subset: FACS-sorted CD8+CD4-CCR7+CD45RA+ naive T cells. The chain uses TRBV4-3 and TRBJ2-7, with no clear D. The CDR3 DNA sequence: TGCGCCAGCAGCCAAGACCGACACATCTCCTACGAGCATTACTTC. It encodes CASSQDRHISYEHYF.